The 27 T cell receptor beta chains below were found in one sample sequenced in a study of regulatory T cells in long-lasting Graves disease. As for time point: persistent/refractory GD, antithyroid drugs over 5 years with positive TRAb. Scientists built the TCR library using RNA that was extracted from PBMCs. Relying on iRepertoire HTBI primers and Arm-PCR of CDR3 regions, the team built TCR beta libraries. A single record per CDR3 protein comes from TCRdb applying MiXCR to the multiplex PCR reads. Altogether roughly 500,000 distinct CDR3 sequences are present, around 20% being singletons, with the ten largest covering about 7.8%. Sequencing was performed on peripheral blood mononuclear cells (PBMCs), taken when the disease was refractory, from a patient treated with antithyroid drugs. The receptors derive from a female donor with Graves disease.

The chain employs TRBV7-3 and TRBJ2-2; weak D call: TRBD1 (5 bases). CDR3 length equals 17 residues. Trimming stripped 5 bases from V and 1 base from J, with 17 bases between. CDR1 SGHTA and CDR2 FQGTGA come from the germline V gene. The CDR3 coding sequence is TGTGCCAGCAGCCGAAGGCAGGGCAGGGAGAACACCGGGGAGCTGTTTTTT. Translated: CASSRRQGRENTGELFF.

This chain links TRBV3-1 with TRBJ1-5; D is unclear. Germline lookup yields CDR1 LGHDT and CDR2 YNNKEL (reference sequence). With 1 base removed from V and 5 bases from J, the gap between germline ends came to 9 bases. The length of the CDR3 is 14 residues. The CDR3 DNA is TGTGCCAGCAGCCAAGGGCAGAAACATCAGCCCCAGCATTTT. Protein product: CASSQGQKHQPQHF.

This clonotype has at least ten counts. The chain recombines TRBV20-1 with TRBJ2-7, with D possibly matching TRBD2 (6 bases). V lost 3 bases and J lost 7, with 10 bases in between. Per germline, CDR1 DFQATT and CDR2 SNEGSKA (reference sequence). CDR3 length equals 11 residues. The DNA for the CDR3 is TGCAGTGCTAGCGGGAGTGGGGAGCAGTACTTC. It codes for CSASGSGEQYF.

This sequence joins TRBV9 and TRBJ2-5, with 10 positions matching TRBD1. There are 17 residues in the CDR3. V lost 3 bases to trimming and J lost 5 bases; unmatched junction nucleotides: 13. Germline V gene lookup returns CDR1 SGDLS and CDR2 YYNGEE. The CDR3 reads CASSAHRATGGDETQYF. The DNA of the CDR3 is TGTGCCAGCAGCGCGCACCGCGCGACAGGGGGCGACGAGACCCAGTACTTC.

The rearrangement joins TRBV20-1 to TRBJ2-3; D is unresolved. V lost 3 bases, J lost 0 bases, and 1 base lay in between. This CDR3 is 11 amino acids long. CDR1 and CDR2 (germline): DFQATT, SNEGSKA (reference sequence). CDR3 in DNA: TGCAGTGCTAGCAGCACAGATACGCAGTATTTT. It translates to CSASSTDTQYF.

This clonotype has a handful of counts. The chain links TRBV18 to TRBJ1-1; D ambiguous. Trimming took 0 bases from V and 7 from J, leaving 6 bases between them. The CDR3 covers 12 residues. Germline loops: CDR1 KGHSH, CDR2 LQKENI. Here the CDR3 DNA reads TGTGCCAGCTCACCACCGGCGGATGAAGCTTTCTTT. It translates to CASSPPADEAFF.

This clonotype was observed many times. V and J are TRBV30 and TRBJ2-7, with 12 positions matching TRBD1. Germline V CDR1 and CDR2: GTSNPN, SVGIG (reference sequence). The CDR3 spans 14 residues. V lost 3 bases to trimming and J lost 5 bases; unmatched junction nucleotides: 5. The chain's CDR3 is CAWRWGTGGNEQYF. The CDR3 nucleotides are TGTGCCTGGAGGTGGGGGACAGGGGGCAACGAGCAGTACTTC.

The J gene is TRBJ1-3, the V gene TRBV28; the D is unclear. Trimming removed 3 bases at V and 4 bases at J, with 10 bases between. Looked up from germline, CDR1 is MDHEN and CDR2 is SYDVKM. The CDR3 runs to 14 residues. The CDR3 bases are TGTGCCAGCAGTTTCACTTTGGAGGGAAACACCATATATTTT. Its translation is CASSFTLEGNTIYF. The whole variable domain, remainder taken from reference TRBV28 and TRBJ1-3, is DVKVTQSSRYLVKRTGEKVFLECVQDMDHENMFWYRQDPGLGLRLIYFSYDVKMKEKGDIPEGYSVSREKKERFSLILESASTNQTSMYLCASSFTLEGNTIYFGEGSWLTVV.

This clonotype was counted a few times. A junction end diverges from the germline sequence, so it may reflect a read error. CDR3 DNA sequence: TGCAGCGCTGAAGCGGGAGCGTCCTACGAGCAGTACTTC. Translation gives CSAEAGASYEQYF. This sequence joins TRBV29-1 and TRBJ2-7; 8 nucleotides line up with TRBD2. The CDR3 contains 13 residues. Germline values: CDR1 SQVTM, CDR2 ANQGSEA.

This clonotype was observed a handful of times. The chain has TRBV20-1 and TRBJ2-7; no firm D call. V was shortened by 0 bases and J by 2 bases, with 5 bases between the two germline ends. The CDR3 covers 12 residues. Per germline, CDR1 DFQATT and CDR2 SNEGSKA (reference sequence). Here the CDR3 reads CSARDLAYEQYF. For the CDR3, the DNA is TGCAGTGCTAGAGATCTGGCCTACGAGCAGTACTTC.

This clonotype has a handful of counts. V is TRBV12-3 or TRBV12-4 and J is TRBJ2-4; 16 nucleotides agree with TRBD2. V trimming: 5 bases; J trimming: 8 bases; junction bases outside the gene matches: 3. The CDR3 is made up of 15 amino acids. The DNA of the CDR3 is TGTGCCAGCAGTGCCGGGACTAGCGGGAGGGACATTCAGTACTTC. Translating gives CASSAGTSGRDIQYF.

The chain links TRBV20-1 to TRBJ2-3; 12 bases are a match to TRBD2. V shed 5 bases and J 3 bases; nucleotides not matched to a gene: 12. The length of the CDR3 is 17 residues. Germline CDR1 reads DFQATT; CDR2 reads SNEGSKA (reference sequence). The CDR3 DNA sequence: TGCAGTGCTCCCCCGACTAGCGGGAGCCCCGGAACAGATACGCAGTATTTT. Translated, it gives CSAPPTSGSPGTDTQYF.

V is TRBV28 and J is TRBJ2-7; 7 nucleotides agree with TRBD2. The CDR3 extends over 15 amino acids. The V segment lost 1 base and the J segment 5 bases; nucleotides outside the gene matches: 8. In germline, CDR1 is MDHEN, CDR2 SYDVKM. CDR3 loop: CASSLSGLESDEQYF. CDR3 sequence (DNA): TGTGCCAGCAGTTTATCCGGACTAGAATCGGACGAGCAGTACTTC.

This clonotype was seen many times. This rearrangement joins TRBV7-2 to TRBJ1-2; tentatively, D is TRBD1 (5 bases). The CDR3 runs to 14 residues. The germline V gene encodes CDR1 SGHTA and CDR2 FQGNSA. Trimming left V 5 bases short and J 6 bases short, with 16 bases between. The CDR3 region is CASSRQGWSDGYTF. DNA for the CDR3: TGTGCCAGCAGCCGTCAGGGTTGGTCGGATGGCTACACCTTC.

This chain uses TRBV7-3 with TRBJ2-7; 11 nucleotides agree with TRBD2. Germline CDR1 SGHTA, CDR2 FQGTGA. The CDR3 runs to 17 residues. V shed 5 bases, J shed 2 bases, and the junction held 11 bases outside the gene matches. The CDR3 DNA is TGTGCCAGCAGCCAAACGTCCCTAGCGGGAGGCCCCTACGAGCAGTACTTC. Its translation: CASSQTSLAGGPYEQYF. The full variable domain, completed using reference TRBV7-3 and TRBJ2-7, is GAGVSQTPSNKVTEKGKYVELRCDPISGHTALYWYRQSLGQGPEFLIYFQGTGAADDSGLPNDRFFAVRPEGSVSTLKIQRTERGDSAVYLCASSQTSLAGGPYEQYFGPGTRLTVT.

This clonotype occurred many times. The chain is built from TRBV6-5 and TRBJ1-4; possibly TRBD1 for D (5 bases). The CDR3 is made up of 16 amino acids. From germline, CDR1 is MNHEY and CDR2 SVGAGI. Trimming removed 4 bases from V and 8 bases from J, with 20 bases in between. The CDR3 DNA follows: TGTGCCAGCAGTTCTCCTCGTTCGGGGGGAGACGAAAAACTGTTTTTT. Translation: CASSSPRSGGDEKLFF.

This clonotype was observed a handful of times. The CDR3: CSVGRTGMNTEAFF. The DNA of the CDR3 is TGCAGCGTTGGGAGGACAGGGATGAACACTGAAGCTTTCTTT. This chain connects TRBV29-1 to TRBJ1-1; 8 nucleotides align to TRBD1. There are 14 residues in the CDR3. Trimming removed 4 bases from V and 0 bases from J; junction bases left unmatched: 4. Germline-derived CDR1 and CDR2 are SQVTM and ANQGSEA.

In this sample, this clonotype turned up once. A clone one base away is much larger, so this may be a read error. The rearrangement uses TRBV6-1 and TRBJ2-2; 10 bases are shared with TRBD2. Germline loops: CDR1 MNHNS, CDR2 SASEGT. CDR3 length: 18 residues. CDR3 loop: CASSPTGLAGVNTGELLF. The CDR3 DNA is TGTGCCAGCAGTCCTACGGGGCTAGCGGGAGTCAACACCGGGGAGCTGCTTTTT.

This clonotype was seen many times. The chain couples TRBV28 to TRBJ2-6; D is unclear. V shed 5 bases and J shed 2 bases, with 10 bases lying between them. This CDR3 is built from 15 residues. CDR1 is MDHEN and CDR2 is SYDVKM in the germline V gene. The CDR3 protein is CASSQHGPGANVLTF. Here the CDR3 DNA reads TGTGCCAGCAGTCAACACGGGCCTGGGGCCAACGTCCTGACTTTC.

The rearrangement links TRBV6-1 to TRBJ2-5; 15 positions agree with TRBD2. Trimming cost V 2 bases and J 3 bases; bases outside gene matches: 7. This CDR3 comprises 18 residues. CDR1 and CDR2 from the germline V gene are MNHNS and SASEGT. The CDR3 DNA reads as TGTGCCAGCAGTGAAAGGACTAGCGGGAGGGCCGGCAAAGAGACCCAGTACTTC. Translation: CASSERTSGRAGKETQYF.

In this sample, this clonotype turned up a few times. The gene calls are TRBV9 and TRBJ2-7; D is possibly TRBD1 (6 bases). The CDR3 spans 15 residues. Trimming pared 3 bases from V and 7 bases from J, leaving 20 bases between. Looked up from germline, CDR1 is SGDLS and CDR2 is YYNGEE. CDR3 loop: CASSASGTTQGEQYF. In DNA form, the CDR3 reads TGTGCCAGCAGCGCATCCGGGACAACTCAGGGTGAGCAGTACTTC.

CDR3 residues: CASSLSSGPSYEQYF. In DNA, the CDR3 is TGTGCCAGCAGTCTCTCGTCGGGACCTAGCTACGAGCAGTACTTC. The V gene is TRBV27, the J gene TRBJ2-7, with D tentatively TRBD1 or TRBD2 (5 bases each). The CDR3 sequence is 15 residues long. Germline V CDR1 and CDR2: MNHEY, SMNVEV (reference sequence). V was cut by 5 bases and J by 3 bases, with 17 bases left in between.

This clonotype showed up just a few times. This may arise from a read error, as a much more abundant clone is one base away. No conserved phenylalanine or tryptophan is present at the end of the CDR3, so a read error is the likely explanation. J is TRBJ2-7 and V is TRBV6-1; the D gene is possibly TRBD2 (6 bases). The germline CDR1 and CDR2 sequences are MNHNS and SASEGT. Trimming removed 6 bases from V and 3 bases from J, with 12 bases in between. There are 13 residues in the CDR3. CDR3 residues: CASRRTTYYEQYS. Written as DNA, the CDR3 is TGTGCCAGCAGACGGACTACATACTACGAGCAGTACTCC.

This clonotype has a handful of counts. This chain links TRBV30 with TRBJ2-7; a weak D match, TRBD2 (6 bases). The length of the CDR3 is 15 residues. Per the germline V gene, CDR1 is GTSNPN and CDR2 is SVGIG (reference sequence). V lost 0 bases, J lost 6 bases, and 18 bases lay in between. The CDR3 bases are TGTGCCTGGAGTGTACGGTTAAGGAGGGTTGGCGAGCAGTACTTC. Translation gives CAWSVRLRRVGEQYF.

This clonotype was seen ten or more times. The V and J genes are TRBV7-9 and TRBJ2-7; D ambiguous. This CDR3 is built from 12 residues. Germline V gene data show CDR1 as SEHNR and CDR2 as FQNEAQ (reference sequence). V was trimmed by 5 bases and J by 6 bases, leaving 11 bases between them. The CDR3: CASSLTTLEQYF. CDR3 nucleotide sequence: TGTGCCAGCAGCCTAACGACCCTCGAGCAGTACTTC.

The CDR3 DNA reads as TGTGCCAGCAGCCGGATGGTCTCTGGAAACACCATATATTTT. The encoded protein is CASSRMVSGNTIYF. V usage is TRBV11-2 and J usage is TRBJ1-3; D remains ambiguous. From germline, CDR1 is SGHAT and CDR2 FQNNGV. V was shortened by 5 bases and J by 0 bases, with 8 bases between the two germline ends. CDR3 length: 14 amino acids. Filled out from reference TRBV11-2 and TRBJ1-3, the complete variable domain reads EAGVAQSPRYKIIEKRQSVAFWCNPISGHATLYWYQQILGQGPKLLIQFQNNGVVDDSQLPKDRFSAERLKGVDSTLKIQPAKLEDSAVYLCASSRMVSGNTIYFGEGSWLTVV.

A few counts support this clonotype. Being one base from a much bigger clone, this may be a read error. J is TRBJ2-2 and V is TRBV6-9; no clear D gene. The CDR3 runs 14 residues. In germline, CDR1 is MNHGY, CDR2 SVAAGI. The CDR3 region has the DNA TGTGCCAGCGGTTACGGTGTTAGCACCGGGGAGCTGTTTTTT. Its protein product is CASGYGVSTGELFF.